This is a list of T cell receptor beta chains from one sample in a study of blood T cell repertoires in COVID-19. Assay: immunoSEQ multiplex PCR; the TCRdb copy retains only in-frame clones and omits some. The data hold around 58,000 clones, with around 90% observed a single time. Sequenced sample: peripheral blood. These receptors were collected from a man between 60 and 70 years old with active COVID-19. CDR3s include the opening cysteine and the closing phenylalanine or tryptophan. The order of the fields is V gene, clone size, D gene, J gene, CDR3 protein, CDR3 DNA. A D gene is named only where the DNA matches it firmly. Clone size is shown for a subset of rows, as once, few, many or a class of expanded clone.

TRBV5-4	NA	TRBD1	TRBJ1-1	CASSLSKGAFTEAFF	TGTGCCAGCAGCTTGTCTAAGGGGGCGTTCACTGAAGCTTTCTTT
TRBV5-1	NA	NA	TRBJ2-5	CASSLVGQPQETQYF	TGCGCCAGCAGCTTGGTCGGACAGCCTCAAGAGACCCAGTACTTC
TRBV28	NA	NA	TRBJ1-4	CASSLLSSGEKLFF	TGTGCCAGCAGTTTATTGTCGAGTGGTGAAAAACTGTTTTTT
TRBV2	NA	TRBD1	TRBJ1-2	CASSGLDRVYGYTF	TGTGCCAGCAGTGGTCTCGACAGGGTCTATGGCTACACCTTC
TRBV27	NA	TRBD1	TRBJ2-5	CASSRQGPQETQYF	TGTGCCAGCAGTAGACAGGGTCCCCAAGAGACCCAGTACTTC
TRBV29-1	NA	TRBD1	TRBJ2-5	CSGGQSETQYF	TGCAGCGGGGGACAGTCGGAGACCCAGTACTTC
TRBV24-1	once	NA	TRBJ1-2	CATSEGAPWDGYTF	TGTGCCACCAGTGAGGGGGCGCCGTGGGATGGCTACACCTTC
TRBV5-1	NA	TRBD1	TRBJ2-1	CASSGGQGDNEQFF	TGCGCCAGCAGTGGGGGACAGGGGGACAATGAGCAGTTCTTC
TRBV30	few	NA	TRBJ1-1	CAWSYQGEAFF	TGTGCCTGGTCCTACCAGGGTGAAGCTTTCTTT
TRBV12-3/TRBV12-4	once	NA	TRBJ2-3	CASSTADTQYF	TGTGCCAGCAGTACCGCGGATACGCAGTATTTT
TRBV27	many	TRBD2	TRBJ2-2	CASIQRLAGGGELFF	TGTGCCAGCATCCAGAGACTAGCGGGGGGCGGGGAGCTGTTTTTT
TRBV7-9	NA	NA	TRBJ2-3	CASSQGQGTQYF	TGTGCCAGCAGCCAGGGCCAGGGGACGCAGTATTTT
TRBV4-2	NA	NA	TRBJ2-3	CASSQRTGRGPDTQYF	TGTGCCAGCAGCCAACGTACGGGGCGGGGCCCAGATACGCAGTATTTT
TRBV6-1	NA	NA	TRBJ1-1	CASSEAGRGEAFF	TGTGCCAGCAGTGAAGCTGGACGGGGTGAAGCTTTCTTT
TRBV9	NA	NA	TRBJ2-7	CASSVGGTGYEQYF	TGTGCCAGCAGCGTCGGAGGAACCGGCTACGAGCAGTACTTC
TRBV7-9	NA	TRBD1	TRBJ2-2	CASSLAIGQGAGELFF	TGTGCCAGCAGCTTAGCGATTGGACAGGGGGCCGGGGAGCTGTTTTTT
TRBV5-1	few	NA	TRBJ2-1	CASSYQGGHNEQFF	TGCGCCAGCAGCTACCAGGGAGGACACAATGAGCAGTTCTTC
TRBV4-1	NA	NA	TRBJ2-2	CASSQGWRAGGELFF	TGCGCCAGCAGCCAGGGGTGGAGGGCCGGCGGGGAGCTGTTTTTT
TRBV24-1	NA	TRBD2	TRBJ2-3	CATSDFAGGTDTQYF	TGTGCCACCAGTGATTTCGCCGGGGGGACAGATACGCAGTATTTT
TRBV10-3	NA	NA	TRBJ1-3	CAISVRGRPNGNTIYF	TGTGCCATCAGTGTCAGGGGCCGCCCGAATGGAAACACCATATATTTT
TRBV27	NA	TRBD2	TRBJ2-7	CASMLAGVREQYF	TGTGCCAGCATGCTGGCGGGAGTTCGCGAGCAGTACTTC
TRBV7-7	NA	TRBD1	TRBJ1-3	CASSTAGTGKGLSSGNTIYF	TGTGCTAGCAGCACCGCCGGGACAGGAAAAGGACTAAGCTCTGGAAACACCATATATTTT
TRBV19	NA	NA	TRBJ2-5	CATLATRGSETQYF	TGTGCCACCCTTGCCACCAGGGGTAGTGAGACCCAGTACTTC
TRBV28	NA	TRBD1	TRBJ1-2	CASTGTGSNYGYTF	TGTGCCAGCACCGGGACAGGATCTAACTATGGCTACACCTTC
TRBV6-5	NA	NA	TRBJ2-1	CASSYSTGFSYNEQFF	TGTGCCAGCAGTTACTCTACGGGTTTCTCCTACAATGAGCAGTTCTTC
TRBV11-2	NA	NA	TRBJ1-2	CASRSGGYGYTF	TGTGCCAGCAGGTCCGGGGGCTATGGCTACACCTTC
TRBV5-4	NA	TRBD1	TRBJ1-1	CASSLTGGSGTEAFF	TGTGCCAGCAGCTTAACAGGGGGTAGCGGCACTGAAGCTTTCTTT